The present T cell receptor (beta chain) was sequenced within a study of T cells expressing NK-cell markers (dated by TCRdb to 2020 to 2022). Turning to the overall study: In sorted CD3+CD56+NKG2C+, CD3+CD56+NKG2C- and CD3+CD56-NKG2C+ T-cell subsets from about 8 donors, TCR beta-chain repertoires were profiled. Among the eight sequenced donors, only one was HCMV-seronegative, while the other seven were HCMV-seropositive. Randomly selected healthy volunteers, three men and five women, were used as the eight sequenced donors. The libraries were sequenced on Illumina HiSeq 2000/2500, MiSeq or NextSeq, producing 2 x 150 bp reads. Study-wide conclusions, independent of this receptor: In several donors, the dominant CD3+CD56+NKG2C+ clonotypes were found to rank among the top 10 CD8+ clonotypes and to make up roughly 1.0-7.0% of CD8+ T cells. Whether the expanded NKG2C-expressing T cell clones were specific for HCMV antigens remained unclear. Those dominant clonotypes were again the most abundant among CD3+CD56-NKG2C+ cells in a handful of donors, at roughly 25-60.1%.

The CDR3 numbers 16 residues from cysteine through phenylalanine. A DNA sequence was not provided. CDR1 SGHTA and CDR2 FQGNSA are derived from the germline V gene. Turning to this clonotype: There is no known antigen for this receptor.

The run used an Illumina HiSeq 2000. TCR beta cDNA libraries were prepared using 5'RACE template switching, which introduced a universal primer site and unique molecular identifiers. cDNA synthesis was primed from the TCR beta constant segment and was followed by two successive PCR amplification steps. The authors processed their data as follows. MIGEC handled demultiplexing of the reads and grouping by UMI, while MiTCR was used to assemble and quantify clonotypes. Only TCR cDNA sequences supported by at least two reads were kept to exclude erroneous sequences. The tcR package was used for downstream repertoire analysis, and clonotypes were matched across fractions by CDR3 nucleotide sequence plus V segment. Antigen specificity was annotated against VDJdb with VDJmatch, allowing one amino acid substitution in CDR3. TCRdb reanalyzed the reads, keeping one entry per CDR3 protein sequence and omitting DNA. The V and J calls reflect TCRdb's pipeline rather than the authors' work. The sample table holds around 280,000 distinct CDR3 sequences. The top ten clonotypes cover about 0.39% of the sample.

HCMV serostatus was determined by detecting HCMV-specific IgG in serum with a commercial ELISA kit. Ficoll density gradient centrifugation was used to isolate peripheral blood mononuclear cells from blood. This receptor was taken from a man aged 18 to 29 in good health. Donor details come from another sample of the same person, matched by shared clones. Here the chain combines TRBV7-2 and TRBJ2-1; TCRdb's D call of TRBD1 is untestable without DNA. The source material was blood T cells: a sorted CD56 or NKG2C T cell subset, CD4+ or CD8+ T cells, or bulk PBMC T cells (not recorded which). Here the CDR3 is given as CASSRETGTAYNEQFF.